This paragraph reports one T cell receptor beta chain. The Seattle patients, enrolled during active infection, were followed longitudinally. The data were obtained in a study of blood T cell repertoires in COVID-19. In the authors' methods: Amplifying reference gene primers gave estimates of nucleated cell counts. Assay used: immunoSEQ multiplex PCR; TCRdb lists only in-frame clones, some missing. V and J calls and clone size are as listed in that table; D and trimming were resolved from the DNA. Of hundreds of thousands of clones in the sample, about 89% were seen once. The V gene's germline CDR1 is ENHRY and CDR2 SYGVKD. V lost 3 bases to trimming and J lost 8 bases, with 10 bases between them. This CDR3 is 12 amino acids long.

V gene TRBV10-3 combines with J gene TRBJ1-2; D is unclear. This TCR came from a woman aged 45-60 years with COVID-19, enrolled during active disease. Sequences were obtained from peripheral blood. This chain's CDR3 is CAISDPVVGYTF. Written as DNA, the CDR3 is TGTGCCATCAGTGACCCGGTGGTGGGCTACACCTTC.